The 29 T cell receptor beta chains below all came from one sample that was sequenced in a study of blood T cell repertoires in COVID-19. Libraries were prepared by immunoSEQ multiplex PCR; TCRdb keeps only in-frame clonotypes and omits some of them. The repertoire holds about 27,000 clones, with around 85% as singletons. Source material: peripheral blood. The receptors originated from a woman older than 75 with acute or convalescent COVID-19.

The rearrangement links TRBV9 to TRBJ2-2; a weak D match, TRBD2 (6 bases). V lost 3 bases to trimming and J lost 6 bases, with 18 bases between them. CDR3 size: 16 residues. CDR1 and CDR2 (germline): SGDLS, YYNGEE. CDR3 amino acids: CASSGARGIVAGELFF. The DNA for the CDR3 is TGTGCCAGCAGCGGCGCCCGGGGGATTGTGGCCGGGGAGCTGTTTTTT.

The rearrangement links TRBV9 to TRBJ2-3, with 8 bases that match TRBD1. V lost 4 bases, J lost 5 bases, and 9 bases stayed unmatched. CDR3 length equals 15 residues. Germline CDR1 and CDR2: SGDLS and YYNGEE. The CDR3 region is CASSLGVTGGDTQYF. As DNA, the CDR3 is TGTGCCAGCAGCCTCGGCGTAACAGGGGGAGATACGCAGTATTTT. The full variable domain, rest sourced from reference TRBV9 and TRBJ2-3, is DSGVTQTPKHLITATGQRVTLRCSPRSGDLSVYWYQQSLDQGLQFLIQYYNGEERAKGNILERFSAQQFPDLHSELNLSSLELGDSALYFCASSLGVTGGDTQYFGPGTRLTVL.

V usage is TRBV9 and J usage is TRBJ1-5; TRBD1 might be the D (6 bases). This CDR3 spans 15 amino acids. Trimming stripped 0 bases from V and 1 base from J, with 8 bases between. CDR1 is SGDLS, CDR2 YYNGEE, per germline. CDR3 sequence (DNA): TGTGCCAGCAGCGTAGGGCAGGGGAGCAATCAGCCCCAGCATTTT. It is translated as CASSVGQGSNQPQHF.

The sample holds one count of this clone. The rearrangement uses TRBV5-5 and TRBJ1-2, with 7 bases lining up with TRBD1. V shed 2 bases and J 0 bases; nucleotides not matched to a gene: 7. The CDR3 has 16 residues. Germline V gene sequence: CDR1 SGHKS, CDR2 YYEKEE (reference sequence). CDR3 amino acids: CASSLSGTAANYGYTF. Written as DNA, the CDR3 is TGTGCCAGCAGCTTATCTGGGACAGCAGCTAACTATGGCTACACCTTC.

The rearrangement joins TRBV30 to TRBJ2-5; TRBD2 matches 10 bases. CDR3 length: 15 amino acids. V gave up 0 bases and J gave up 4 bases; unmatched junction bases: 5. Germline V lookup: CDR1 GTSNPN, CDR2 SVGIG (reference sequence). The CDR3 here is CAWSVRVAGGETQYF. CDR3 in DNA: TGTGCCTGGAGTGTACGAGTAGCGGGGGGAGAGACCCAGTACTTC.

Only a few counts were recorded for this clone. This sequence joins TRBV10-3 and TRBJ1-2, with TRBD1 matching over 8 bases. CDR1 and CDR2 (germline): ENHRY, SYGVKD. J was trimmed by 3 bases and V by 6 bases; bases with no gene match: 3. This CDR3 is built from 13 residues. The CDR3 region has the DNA TGTGCCATCAGGGAACAGGGGGACTATGGCTACACCTTC. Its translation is CAIREQGDYGYTF.

This chain's CDR3 is CASSWRQGARENTEAFF. DNA for the CDR3: TGTGCCAGCAGCTGGAGACAGGGGGCAAGAGAGAACACTGAAGCTTTCTTT. The chain has TRBV5-4 and TRBJ1-1; 10 bases align to TRBD1. This CDR3 region has 17 residues. Germline assignment: CDR1 SGHNT and CDR2 YYREEE (reference sequence). J was trimmed by 1 base and V by 3 bases; bases with no gene match: 9.

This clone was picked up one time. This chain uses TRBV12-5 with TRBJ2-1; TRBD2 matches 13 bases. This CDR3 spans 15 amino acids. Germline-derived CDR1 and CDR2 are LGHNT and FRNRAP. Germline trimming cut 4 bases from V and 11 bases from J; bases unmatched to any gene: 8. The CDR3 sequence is CASGSWTSGRTKQFF. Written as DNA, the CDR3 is TGTGCTAGTGGTTCCTGGACTAGCGGGAGAACGAAGCAGTTCTTC. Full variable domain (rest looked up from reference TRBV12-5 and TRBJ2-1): DARVTQTPRHKVTEMGQEVTMRCQPILGHNTVFWYRQTMMQGLELLAYFRNRAPLDDSGMPKDRFSAEMPDATLATLKIQPSEPRDSAVYFCASGSWTSGRTKQFFGPGTRLTVL.

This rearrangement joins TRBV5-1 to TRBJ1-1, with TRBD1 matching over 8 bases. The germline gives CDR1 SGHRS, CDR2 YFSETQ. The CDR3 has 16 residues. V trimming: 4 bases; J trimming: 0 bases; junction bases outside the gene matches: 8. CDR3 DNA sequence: TGCGCCAGCAGCCAGGGGGCGATCCGGGTGAACACTGAAGCTTTCTTT. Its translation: CASSQGAIRVNTEAFF.

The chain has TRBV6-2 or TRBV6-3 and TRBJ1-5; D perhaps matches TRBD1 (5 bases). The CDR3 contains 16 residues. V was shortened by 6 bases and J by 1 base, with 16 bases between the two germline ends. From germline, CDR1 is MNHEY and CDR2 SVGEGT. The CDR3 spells CASSPNLGGSNQPQHF. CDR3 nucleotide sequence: TGTGCCAGCAGCCCGAACCTTGGGGGGAGCAATCAGCCCCAGCATTTT.

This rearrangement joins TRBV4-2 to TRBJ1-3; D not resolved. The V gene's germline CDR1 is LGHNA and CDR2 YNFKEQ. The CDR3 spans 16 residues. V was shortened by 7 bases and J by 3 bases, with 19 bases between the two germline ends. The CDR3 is CASNRGGGTGGNTIYF. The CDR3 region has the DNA TGTGCCAGCAACCGAGGAGGTGGAACGGGTGGAAACACCATATATTTT.

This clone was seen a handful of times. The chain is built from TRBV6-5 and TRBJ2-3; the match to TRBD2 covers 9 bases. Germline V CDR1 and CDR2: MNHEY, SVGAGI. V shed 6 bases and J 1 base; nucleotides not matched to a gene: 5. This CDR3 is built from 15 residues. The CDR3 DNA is TGTGCCAGCAGCCCGGGACTAGCAGGCACAGATACGCAGTATTTT. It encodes CASSPGLAGTDTQYF.

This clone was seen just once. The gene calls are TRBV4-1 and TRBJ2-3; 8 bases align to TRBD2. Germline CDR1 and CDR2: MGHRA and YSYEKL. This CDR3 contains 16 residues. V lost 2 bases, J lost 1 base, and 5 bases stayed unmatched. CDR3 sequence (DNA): TGCGCCAGCAGCCAAACGACTAGCGCTCGCACAGATACGCAGTATTTT. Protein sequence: CASSQTTSARTDTQYF.

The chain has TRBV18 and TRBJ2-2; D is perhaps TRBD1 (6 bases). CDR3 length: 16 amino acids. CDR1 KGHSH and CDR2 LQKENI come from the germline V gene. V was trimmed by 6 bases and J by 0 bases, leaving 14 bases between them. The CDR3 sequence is CASSTDSPTNTGELFF. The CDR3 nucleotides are TGTGCCAGCTCCACGGACAGTCCAACGAACACCGGGGAGCTGTTTTTT.

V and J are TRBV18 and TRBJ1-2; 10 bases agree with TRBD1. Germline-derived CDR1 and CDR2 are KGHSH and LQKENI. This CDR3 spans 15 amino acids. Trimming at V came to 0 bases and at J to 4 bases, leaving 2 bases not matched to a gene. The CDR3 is CASSPPGQGIYGYTF. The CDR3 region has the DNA TGTGCCAGCTCACCACCGGGACAGGGGATCTATGGCTACACCTTC.

DNA for the CDR3: TGTGCCAGCAGCTCGGGCAGGGACACTGAAGCTTTCTTT. It specifies CASSSGRDTEAFF. V is TRBV7-3 and J is TRBJ1-1, with D perhaps TRBD1 (5 bases). The CDR3 consists of 13 residues. Looked up from germline, CDR1 is SGHTA and CDR2 is FQGTGA. Deletions cut 4 bases from V and 3 bases from J, with 9 bases between.

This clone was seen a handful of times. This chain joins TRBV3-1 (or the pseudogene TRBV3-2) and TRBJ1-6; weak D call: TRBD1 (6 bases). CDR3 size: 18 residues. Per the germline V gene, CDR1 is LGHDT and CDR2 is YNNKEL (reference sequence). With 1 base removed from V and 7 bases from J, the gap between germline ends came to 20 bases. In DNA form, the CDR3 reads TGTGCCAGCAGCCAAGTTGCAGGGGTGCGACACCTAAATTCACCCCTCCACTTT. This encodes CASSQVAGVRHLNSPLHF.

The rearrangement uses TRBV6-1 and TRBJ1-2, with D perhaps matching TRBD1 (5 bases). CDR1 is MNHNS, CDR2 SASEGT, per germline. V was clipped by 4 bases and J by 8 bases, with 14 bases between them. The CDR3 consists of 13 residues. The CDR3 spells CASSAGAGGGYTF. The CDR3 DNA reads TGTGCCAGCAGTGCCGGGGCCGGGGGAGGCTACACCTTC.

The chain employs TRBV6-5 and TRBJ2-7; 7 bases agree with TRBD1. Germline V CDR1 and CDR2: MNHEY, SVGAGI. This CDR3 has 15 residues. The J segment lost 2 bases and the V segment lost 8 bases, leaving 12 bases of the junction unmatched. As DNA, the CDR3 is TGTGCCAGCCAAACGATAAGGACAGGCACCTACGAGCAGTACTTC. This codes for CASQTIRTGTYEQYF.

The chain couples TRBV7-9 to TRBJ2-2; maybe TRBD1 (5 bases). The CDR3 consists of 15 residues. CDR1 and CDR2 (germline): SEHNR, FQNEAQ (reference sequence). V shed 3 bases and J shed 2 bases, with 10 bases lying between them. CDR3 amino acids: CASSFRGTNTGELFF. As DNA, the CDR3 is TGTGCCAGCAGCTTTAGGGGCACAAACACCGGGGAGCTGTTTTTT.

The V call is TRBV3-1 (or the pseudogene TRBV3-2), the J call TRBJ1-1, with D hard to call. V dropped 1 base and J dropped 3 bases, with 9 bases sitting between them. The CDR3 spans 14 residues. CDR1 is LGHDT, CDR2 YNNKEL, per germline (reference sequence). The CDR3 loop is CASSQVKGDTEAFF. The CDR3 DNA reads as TGTGCCAGCAGCCAAGTAAAGGGAGACACTGAAGCTTTCTTT.

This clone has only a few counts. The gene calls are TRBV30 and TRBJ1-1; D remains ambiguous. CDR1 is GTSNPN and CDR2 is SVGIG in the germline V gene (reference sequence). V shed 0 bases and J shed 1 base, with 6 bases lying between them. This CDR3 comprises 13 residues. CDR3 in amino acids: CAWSVRGNTEAFF. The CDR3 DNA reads TGTGCCTGGAGTGTACGGGGGAACACTGAAGCTTTCTTT.

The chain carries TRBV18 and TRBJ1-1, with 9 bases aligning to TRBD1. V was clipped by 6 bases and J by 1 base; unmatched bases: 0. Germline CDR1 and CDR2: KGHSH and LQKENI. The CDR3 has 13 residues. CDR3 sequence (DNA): TGTGCCAGCTCGACAGGGGGGAACACTGAAGCTTTCTTT. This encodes CASSTGGNTEAFF.

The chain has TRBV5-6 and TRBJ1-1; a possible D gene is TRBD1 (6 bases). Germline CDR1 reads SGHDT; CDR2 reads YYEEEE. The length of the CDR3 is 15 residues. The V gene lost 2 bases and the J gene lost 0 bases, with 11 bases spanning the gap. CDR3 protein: CASSFGQTMNTEAFF. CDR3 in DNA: TGTGCCAGCAGCTTCGGACAGACAATGAACACTGAAGCTTTCTTT.

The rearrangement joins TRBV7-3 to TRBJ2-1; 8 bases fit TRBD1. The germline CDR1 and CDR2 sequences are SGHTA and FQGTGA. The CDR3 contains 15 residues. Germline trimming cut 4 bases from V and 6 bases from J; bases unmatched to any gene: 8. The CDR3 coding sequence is TGTGCCAGCAGCTCAGGCGGGACAGGAGCCAATGAGCAGTTCTTC. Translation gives CASSSGGTGANEQFF.

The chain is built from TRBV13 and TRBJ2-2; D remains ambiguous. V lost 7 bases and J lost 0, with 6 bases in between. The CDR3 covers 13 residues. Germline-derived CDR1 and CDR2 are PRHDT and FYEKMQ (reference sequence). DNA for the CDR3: TGTGCCAGCAACCTAGCGAACACCGGGGAGCTGTTTTTT. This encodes CASNLANTGELFF.

The CDR3, as DNA: TGCAGCGTAGCAACGACCGAGCGGGAAAAACTGTTTTTT. Its translation is CSVATTEREKLFF. This chain joins TRBV29-1 and TRBJ1-4; D is undetermined. The V gene lost 6 bases and the J gene lost 8 bases, with 16 bases spanning the gap. Germline V CDR1 and CDR2: SQVTM, ANQGSEA. The CDR3 extends over 13 amino acids.

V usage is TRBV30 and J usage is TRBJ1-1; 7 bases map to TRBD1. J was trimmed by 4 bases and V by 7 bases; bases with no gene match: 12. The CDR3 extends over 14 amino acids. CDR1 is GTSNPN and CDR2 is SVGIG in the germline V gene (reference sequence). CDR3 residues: CALGQGDFGTEAFF. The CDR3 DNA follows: TGTGCCTTGGGTCAGGGGGATTTTGGCACTGAAGCTTTCTTT.

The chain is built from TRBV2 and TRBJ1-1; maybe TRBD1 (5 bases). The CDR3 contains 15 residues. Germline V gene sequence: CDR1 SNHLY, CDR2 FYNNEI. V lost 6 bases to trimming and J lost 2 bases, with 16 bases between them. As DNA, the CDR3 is TGTGCCAGCAGCTACTGGGGGGGGGATAACACTGAAGCTTTCTTT. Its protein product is CASSYWGGDNTEAFF.